This TCR beta chain was sequenced during a study of blood T cells in healthy people across ages. Points from the study as a whole: With unsorted PBMCs, a conclusive comparison of naive versus antigen-experienced cells was not possible. Long-lived donors had more naive CD4+ cells and higher diversity than aged donors.

Primed by a sample-barcoded 5' primer and a J-beta primer mix, a second PCR proceeded for 7 to 11 cycles. TCRdb re-called the 5' RACE reads with MiXCR, one entry per CDR3 protein. The sample lists 660,000 or so distinct CDR3 sequences; 58% were seen once. Concerning this clonotype: Its antigen is still unknown.

Healthy Russian Caucasian donors spanned ages about 6 to 95 years. Specimen: blood. This sequence originates from a man in his 60s in good health.

This CDR3 reads CASSPVGDTTYEQYF. Here the CDR3 DNA reads TGTGCCAGCAGCCCCGTGGGGGACACCACCTACGAGCAGTACTTC. The chain recombines TRBV4-2 with TRBJ2-7; maybe TRBD1 (6 bases). CDR1 and CDR2 from the germline V gene are LGHNA and YNFKEQ. V gave up 4 bases and J gave up 2 bases, with 15 bases separating them. The CDR3 is made up of 15 amino acids.